The rows below give T cell receptor beta chains drawn from one sample of a study of T cell changes during pregnancy in multiple sclerosis. Sequencing was performed with immunoSEQ multiplex PCR; in TCRdb, only in-frame clones are kept and a portion is missing. The data contain about 59,000 clones, about 93% of them seen just once; the ten biggest clones take up 2% to 3%. The sequencing here drew on CD8+ T cells from peripheral blood mononuclear cells, taken in the third trimester of pregnancy. These receptor sequences come from a female donor with multiple sclerosis, enrolled in a pregnancy study. Both conserved end residues are part of each CDR3. The D gene is left open where the match is weak. Rows may omit the clone size; those that give it use once, few, many or a size class.

j_call	v_call	d_call	clone_size	cdr3_nt	cdr3_aa
TRBJ2-7	TRBV4-2	TRBD1	NA	TGTGCCAGCAGCCCTGTTCGGGACAGCGTCCCCGAGCAGTACTTC	CASSPVRDSVPEQYF
TRBJ2-7	TRBV10-3	TRBD2	NA	TGTGCCCTCCGCGCGGGAGCGGCCTACGAGCAGTACTTC	CALRAGAAYEQYF
TRBJ2-7	TRBV29-1	TRBD1	NA	TGCAGCGCCGTGGACAGGGCCACCACCTACGAGCAGTACTTC	CSAVDRATTYEQYF
TRBJ2-3	TRBV27	TRBD1	NA	TGTGCCAGCAGTTTCGGACGACAGGGGGCGCGGACAGATACGCAGTATTTT	CASSFGRQGARTDTQYF
TRBJ2-7	TRBV7-9	NA	NA	TGTGCCAGCAGCCATTCGACACTCACCTACGAGCAGTACTTC	CASSHSTLTYEQYF
TRBJ2-1	TRBV6-5	TRBD2	NA	TGTGCCAGCAGTTACTCAGGGGGACTAGCGGGGATTGAGCAGTTCTTC	CASSYSGGLAGIEQFF
TRBJ2-7	TRBV27	NA	once	TGTGCCAGCAGTTTGAGCGGGACACCCTTATACGAGCAGTACTTC	CASSLSGTPLYEQYF
TRBJ2-1	TRBV10-3	TRBD2	NA	TGTGCCATCAGGGGGACTAGCGGGAGTCGAAACAATGAGCAGTTCTTC	CAIRGTSGSRNNEQFF
TRBJ2-2	TRBV12-5	NA	NA	TGTGCTAGTGTAGAGGGAACGCGTGAGCTGTTTTTT	CASVEGTRELFF
TRBJ2-7	TRBV6-5	TRBD2	NA	TGTGCCAGCAGTTACTCCGGGACTAGCGGCGAGCAGTACTTC	CASSYSGTSGEQYF
TRBJ2-7	TRBV29-1	TRBD1	NA	TGCAGCGTTCAGGGGGCGCCCTCCTACGAGCAGTACTTC	CSVQGAPSYEQYF
TRBJ2-7	TRBV2	NA	NA	TGTGCCAGCAGTGCCCCCCAGGATCGGCCCACCTACGAGCAGTACTTC	CASSAPQDRPTYEQYF
TRBJ1-5	TRBV19	TRBD1	NA	TGTGCCACCTGGACAGGGGGCGATCAGCCCCAGCATTTT	CATWTGGDQPQHF
TRBJ2-5	TRBV5-1	TRBD2	NA	TGCGCCAGCAGCGCGCGACTAGCGGGAGGTGTGGAGACCCAGTACTTC	CASSARLAGGVETQYF